Presented here are 14 T cell receptor beta chains from one specimen sequenced in a study of spatial heterogeneity in lung cancer. Documented time point: sample taken at primary tumor resection. The input material, whole RNA from tumor, nontumor lung or frozen PBMC, was sequenced unsorted. TCRdb used MiXCR to reprocess the 5' RACE reads, holding one entry per CDR3 protein. The data show more than 8,000 distinct CDR3 sequences, 4.5% to 6.5% seen once. The source was PBMCs, collected at surgery. The receptors derive from a male donor with early-stage non-small cell lung cancer.

This clonotype was detected a few times. The chain has TRBV5-6 and TRBJ1-2, with 7 bases aligning to TRBD1. CDR3 length equals 15 residues. Germline V gene data show CDR1 as SGHDT and CDR2 as YYEEEE. V shed 0 bases, J shed 0 bases, and the junction held 2 bases outside the gene matches. The CDR3 DNA reads TGTGCCAGCAGCTTGGCTGACAGGGCTAACTATGGCTACACCTTC. It specifies CASSLADRANYGYTF.

This clonotype was detected ten times or more. The rearrangement uses TRBV2 and TRBJ2-3; 7 positions match TRBD1. Trimming at V came to 8 bases and at J to 1 base, leaving 6 bases not matched to a gene. The CDR3 runs 14 residues. The germline V gene has CDR1 SNHLY and CDR2 FYNNEI. The CDR3 reads CASAQGVGTDTQYF. The CDR3 nucleotides read TGTGCCAGCGCCCAGGGGGTGGGCACAGATACGCAGTATTTT.

This clonotype was observed at least ten times. This chain joins TRBV18 and TRBJ2-5, with no clear D. This CDR3 is 12 amino acids long. V shed 6 bases and J shed 5 bases, with 10 bases lying between them. CDR1 KGHSH and CDR2 LQKENI come from the germline V gene. CDR3 sequence (DNA): TGTGCCAGCTCTCCGCGTGGGGAGACCCAGTACTTC. This translates into CASSPRGETQYF.

In its sample, this clonotype ranks as medium-sized. The chain recombines TRBV11-2 with TRBJ2-7; D ambiguous. V was cut by 5 bases and J by 2 bases, with 10 bases left in between. This CDR3 has 13 residues. Germline V lookup: CDR1 SGHAT, CDR2 FQNNGV. This chain's CDR3 is CASSTQITYEQYF. CDR3 DNA: TGTGCCAGCAGCACCCAAATCACCTACGAGCAGTACTTC. The complete variable domain, with remaining parts taken from reference TRBV11-2 and TRBJ2-7, reads EAGVAQSPRYKIIEKRQSVAFWCNPISGHATLYWYQQILGQGPKLLIQFQNNGVVDDSQLPKDRFSAERLKGVDSTLKIQPAKLEDSAVYLCASSTQITYEQYFGPGTRLTVT.

This clonotype was picked up many times. The V gene is TRBV5-1, the J gene TRBJ2-5; D not certain. Germline values: CDR1 SGHRS, CDR2 YFSETQ. Trimming pared 4 bases from V and 2 bases from J, leaving 9 bases between. The CDR3 spans 13 residues. The CDR3: CASSSESQETQYF. The CDR3 region has the DNA TGCGCCAGCAGCAGCGAAAGTCAAGAGACCCAGTACTTC.

This clonotype was detected many times. The rearrangement uses TRBV28 and TRBJ1-1; D is uncertain. The V end lost 5 bases, the J end lost 4 bases, and 8 bases lay between the germline ends. The CDR3 consists of 12 residues. CDR1 and CDR2 from the germline V gene are MDHEN and SYDVKM. CDR3 sequence (DNA): TGTGCCAGCAGTACTAAACTCACTGAAGCTTTCTTT. Amino acids: CASSTKLTEAFF.

This clonotype was detected ten times or more. The chain uses TRBV7-2 and TRBJ2-3; the match to TRBD2 covers 9 bases. CDR3 length: 14 amino acids. V shed 5 bases and J 3 bases; nucleotides not matched to a gene: 3. Per the germline V gene, CDR1 is SGHTA and CDR2 is FQGNSA. For the CDR3, the DNA is TGTGCCAGCAGCCCCGGACTAGCGACAGATACGCAGTATTTT. It yields the protein CASSPGLATDTQYF.

Judged by abundance, this clonotype is medium-sized. The rearrangement joins TRBV6-5 to TRBJ2-1, with D perhaps TRBD2 (5 bases). Trimming took off 0 bases at V and 5 bases at J, with 8 bases between the two ends. Germline-derived CDR1 and CDR2 are MNHEY and SVGAGI. The CDR3 is made up of 14 amino acids. CDR3 nucleotides: TGTGCCAGCAGTTACTCGGGGAGAAACAATGAGCAGTTCTTC. It encodes CASSYSGRNNEQFF.

This clonotype was counted at least ten times. The chain's CDR3 is CASSLDRDVKNIQYF. Written as DNA, the CDR3 is TGTGCCAGCAGCTTAGACCGGGACGTCAAAAACATTCAGTACTTC. The chain links TRBV13 to TRBJ2-4; D is tentatively TRBD1 or TRBD2 (5 bases each). The CDR3 covers 15 residues. Trimming left V 1 base short and J 3 bases short, with 10 bases between. Germline CDR1 and CDR2: PRHDT and FYEKMQ (reference sequence).

This clonotype is labeled as medium-sized. This chain joins TRBV29-1 and TRBJ1-1, with a weak D call TRBD1 (6 bases). V shed 7 bases and J shed 0 bases, with 12 bases lying between them. CDR3 length: 13 residues. From germline, CDR1 is SQVTM and CDR2 ANQGSEA. CDR3 sequence (DNA): TGCAGCGGTACGGGACACTTGAACACTGAAGCTTTCTTT. Translated, it gives CSGTGHLNTEAFF.

This clonotype was seen at least ten times. The chain recombines TRBV10-3 with TRBJ2-1; D is uncertain. Germline lookup yields CDR1 ENHRY and CDR2 SYGVKD. V lost 5 bases and J 5 bases, leaving 10 bases between the germline ends. The CDR3 contains 13 residues. CDR3 sequence: CAISSNLHNEQFF. For the CDR3, the DNA is TGTGCCATCAGTTCCAACCTACACAATGAGCAGTTCTTC.

This clonotype was counted at least ten times. The chain uses TRBV28 and TRBJ1-6, with D possibly TRBD1 on 6 matching bases. The germline V gene encodes CDR1 MDHEN and CDR2 SYDVKM. This CDR3 has 16 amino acids. Trimming cost V 5 bases and J 7 bases, with 18 bases left between them. The CDR3 nucleotides are TGTGCCAGCAGTCACATTGGAAAGGGGGAAAATTCACCCCTCCACTTT. Its translation: CASSHIGKGENSPLHF.

This clonotype was found many times. The gene calls are TRBV7-3 and TRBJ2-2; TRBD2 might be the D (6 bases). This CDR3 region has 13 residues. V shed 5 bases and J shed 6 bases, with 10 bases lying between them. The germline gives CDR1 SGHTA, CDR2 FQGTGA. Written as DNA, the CDR3 is TGTGCCAGCAGCCCGTCGGGGGCCGGGGAGCTGTTTTTT. Translation: CASSPSGAGELFF.

CDR3 residues: CSAGDWGNTEAFF. As DNA, the CDR3 is TGCAGCGCTGGAGATTGGGGGAACACTGAAGCTTTCTTT. The chain has TRBV29-1 and TRBJ1-1; unclear D gene. Germline CDR1 reads SQVTM; CDR2 reads ANQGSEA. This CDR3 has 13 residues. The V and J ends lost 7 bases and 1 base respectively, with 13 bases between them.